This T cell receptor (beta chain) was sequenced for a study of blood T cell repertoires in COVID-19. Study at large: Nucleic acid was either cDNA or gDNA, and it came from T cells, B-cell-depleted T cells, or PBMCs.

Authors' data handling: The assay estimated nucleated cells by amplifying reference gene primers. Profiled with immunoSEQ multiplex PCR; TCRdb holds only in-frame clones, not every one. V and J calls and clone size follow that table, whereas D and trimming were derived from the DNA. The data hold fewer than 30,000 clones, with around 66% observed a single time. Losses at the gene ends were 2 bases for V and 8 bases for J; bases not matched to a gene: 6. CDR3 size: 14 residues. Germline-derived CDR1 and CDR2 are MNHNY and SVGAGI (reference sequence). This clone showed up just a few times. The TCR comes from a man in his sixties with active or convalescent COVID-19. The genes are TRBV6-6 and TRBJ1-2; 9 bases map to TRBD1. Material: peripheral blood. CDR3 coding DNA: TGTGCCAGCAGTTACGGGGGACAGGGTGGAGGCTACACCTTC. Protein sequence: CASSYGGQGGGYTF.